The clone carrying this T cell receptor beta chain was detected ten times or more. Each CDR3 protein is one row after TCRdb ran MiXCR on the RT-PCR reads. The sample lists about 520,000 distinct CDR3 sequences, 6.5% to 8% occurring once. V dropped 6 bases and J dropped 2 bases, with 10 bases sitting between them. This CDR3 contains 13 residues. Per the germline V gene, CDR1 is SGHRS and CDR2 is YFSETQ. The sample is drawn from a study of response to subunit inactivated influenza vaccine. The source material was PBMCs from blood, sampled less than 25 months after vaccination. The receptor comes from a man between 50 and 69 years old who received an inactivated influenza vaccine. This chain connects TRBV5-1 to TRBJ2-3; D call uncertain. CDR3 coding DNA: TGCGCCAGCAAGGAAATGAACACAGATACGCAGTATTTT. It yields the protein CASKEMNTDTQYF.